The 7 T cell receptor beta chains below all came from one sample that was sequenced in a study of cytomegalovirus exposure and HLA in healthy donors. PCR employed 60 Vbeta and 13 Jbeta primers. Data came from immunoSEQ multiplex PCR; TCRdb stores just in-frame clones and leaves some out. This repertoire shows 200,000 or so clones, just under 80% found once; its top ten account for approximately 5.4%. What was sequenced was PBMCs. These receptors were taken from a woman aged 25 to 39 in good health and CMV-seropositive.

The rearrangement links TRBV14 to TRBJ1-6, with D possibly TRBD1 on 6 matching bases. V lost 8 bases and J lost 8, with 13 bases in between. In germline, CDR1 is SGHDN, CDR2 FVKESK. This CDR3 is built from 13 residues. The CDR3 DNA follows: TGTGCCAGCCGACAGGTCTACGATTCACCCCTCCACTTT. It yields the protein CASRQVYDSPLHF.

The V call is TRBV9, the J call TRBJ2-3; D remains ambiguous. The CDR3 has 14 residues. Germline V gene sequence: CDR1 SGDLS, CDR2 YYNGEE. The V and J ends lost 2 bases and 4 bases respectively, with 11 bases between them. In DNA form, the CDR3 reads TGTGCCAGCAGCGTTTCCCTAGGCCCAGATACGCAGTATTTT. Translating it yields CASSVSLGPDTQYF.

This rearrangement joins TRBV19 to TRBJ1-1; TRBD1 agrees at 8 bases. CDR1 is LNHDA and CDR2 is SQIVND in the germline V gene (reference sequence). The CDR3 has 14 amino acids. With V trimmed by 5 bases and J by 5 bases, 7 bases remained unmatched. CDR3 amino acids: CASSGRGRRTEAFF. DNA for the CDR3: TGTGCCAGTAGTGGCAGGGGGCGCAGGACTGAAGCTTTCTTT.

The gene calls are TRBV7-9 and TRBJ2-6; possible D gene TRBD2, 5 bases. Germline CDR1 SEHNR, CDR2 FQNEAQ (reference sequence). Trimming took off 4 bases at V and 0 bases at J, with 16 bases between the two ends. This CDR3 is built from 18 residues. Written as DNA, the CDR3 is TGTGCCAGCAGCTCCCGGGAAGGTGACTTCTCTGGGGCCAACGTCCTGACTTTC. It is translated as CASSSREGDFSGANVLTF.

The rearrangement joins TRBV5-1 to TRBJ1-1; TRBD1 is a possible D gene (5 bases). This CDR3 has 14 amino acids. Per the germline V gene, CDR1 is SGHRS and CDR2 is YFSETQ. Between the trimmed V and J ends, which lost 2 bases and 2 bases, there was a span of 10 bases. The DNA for the CDR3 is TGCGCCAGCAGCTTAGGACAAACTAACACTGAAGCTTTCTTT. It is translated as CASSLGQTNTEAFF. Drawing the rest from reference TRBV5-1 and TRBJ1-1, the complete variable domain is KAGVTQTPRYLIKTRGQQVTLSCSPISGHRSVSWYQQTPGQGLQFLFEYFSETQRNKGNFPGRFSGRQFSNSRSEMNVSTLELGDSALYLCASSLGQTNTEAFFGQGTRLTVV.

The chain employs TRBV7-6 and TRBJ1-6; 10 bases line up with TRBD1. The CDR3 runs 16 residues. With 2 bases clipped from V and 10 bases from J, the junction kept 8 bases outside the gene matches. Germline V lookup: CDR1 SGHVS, CDR2 FNYEAQ. CDR3 nucleotide sequence: TGTGCCAGCAGCTTACTCAGGACAGGGGGTGAATCACCCCTCCACTTT. Amino acid sequence: CASSLLRTGGESPLHF.

This clone was recorded once. V is TRBV7-9 and J is TRBJ1-2; D unresolved. The length of the CDR3 is 16 residues. The V end was cut by 5 bases, the J end by 3 bases, with 19 bases between. The germline CDR1 and CDR2 sequences are SEHNR and FQNEAQ (reference sequence). This CDR3 reads CASSRGEEVSDYGYTF. CDR3 in DNA: TGTGCCAGCAGCCGCGGGGAGGAGGTGTCGGACTATGGCTACACCTTC. Full variable domain (rest looked up from reference TRBV7-9 and TRBJ1-2): DTGVSQNPRHKITKRGQNVTFRCDPISEHNRLYWYRQTLGQGPEFLTYFQNEAQLEKSRLLSDRFSAERPKGSFSTLEIQRTEQGDSAMYLCASSRGEEVSDYGYTFGSGTRLTVV.